Listed below are T cell receptor beta chains from one sample, sequenced in a study of glioma-infiltrating T cells after dendritic cell vaccination. The repertoire was sequenced with immunoSEQ multiplex PCR; TCRdb's copy has only in-frame clones and lacks some. The data show about 90,000 clones, over 65% seen once. This material consisted of blood, taken before dendritic cell vaccination. The source is a human donor with glioblastoma. The CDR3 runs from the conserved cysteine through the conserved F or W. A D gene is named only where the DNA matches it firmly.

j_call v_call d_call cdr3_aa
TRBJ1-2 TRBV30 TRBD1 CAWSGGTADGYTF
TRBJ1-5 TRBV6-5 TRBD1 CASSYHTGDQPQHF
TRBJ2-7 TRBV6-1 NA CASSEVDKSSYEQYF
TRBJ1-2 TRBV6-5 NA CASSKIEGYTF
TRBJ2-1 TRBV5-1 TRBD2 CASSPYNGGSYNEQFF
TRBJ2-3 TRBV21-1 NA CASSKAPGQGRDTQYF
TRBJ2-2 TRBV4-1 NA CASSQVPGGTGELFF
TRBJ2-7 TRBV18 NA CASSQRGGGDYEQYF
TRBJ2-6 TRBV11-2 NA CAYLKDERFSGANVLTF
TRBJ1-2 TRBV18 NA CASSPREAGYTF
TRBJ2-3 TRBV29-1 TRBD2 CSVEGGSGADTQYF
TRBJ1-1 TRBV6-1 NA CASRYGRGTEAFF
TRBJ2-5 TRBV5-1 NA CASSLLAGAREETQYF
TRBJ2-7 TRBV4-2 NA CASSHSGGAYEQYF
TRBJ2-5 TRBV28 NA CASSFGSTRVAIEETQYF
TRBJ1-1 TRBV5-1 TRBD1 CASSSQGGNTEAFF
TRBJ1-3 TRBV5-6 NA CASSLATGVDTIYF
TRBJ2-7 TRBV10-2 TRBD2 CASTRAGVGEQYF
TRBJ2-7 TRBV4-3 NA CASSVRRGYEQYF
TRBJ2-3 TRBV6-5 TRBD2 CASSSAGGLTDTQYF
TRBJ2-7 TRBV6-4 NA CASSDLPGRLHSYEQYF
TRBJ2-7 TRBV7-9 NA CASSLLIAATYEQYF
TRBJ2-1 TRBV5-5 TRBD2 CASCPSLAGVYEQFF
TRBJ1-5 TRBV19 TRBD1 CASSNRGFDQPQHF
TRBJ2-2 TRBV19 NA CASSPGPLNTGELFF
TRBJ1-2 TRBV25-1 NA CASSDTGREGYGYTF
TRBJ2-3 TRBV4-3 TRBD2 CASGLAGVNTQYF
TRBJ2-5 TRBV5-1 NA CASWSRGETQYF